This TCR beta chain was sequenced in a study of T cells after posttransplantation cyclophosphamide. This clone was found many times. Its matching antigen is unknown. Broader study findings: Skin or GI-infiltrating T cells shared few TRB sequences with blood. After PTCy, TRB diversity resembled that of CNI/methotrexate controls.

Germline V gene sequence: CDR1 SQVTM, CDR2 ANQGSEA. The length of the CDR3 is 13 residues. V was pared by 6 bases and J by 7 bases, with 18 bases between. Sequenced by immunoSEQ multiplex PCR; TCRdb stores in-frame clones only, minus some. The sample is made up of tens of thousands of clones, none counted only once. This receptor was identified in a woman in her 50s in good health and a related stem cell transplant donor. The V gene is TRBV29-1, the J gene TRBJ1-1; D unclear. Sequenced input: PBMCs. The CDR3 loop reads CSVKQGQEVEAFF. The DNA for the CDR3 is TGCAGCGTGAAACAAGGTCAGGAGGTTGAAGCTTTCTTT.